This note documents a single T cell receptor beta chain sequence. Its cognate antigen is unknown. The sample originates from a study of CD8 T cells in ankylosing spondylitis. Between the trimmed V and J ends, which lost 7 bases and 15 bases, there was a span of 22 bases. CDR3 size: 13 residues. Germline loops: CDR1 MDHEN, CDR2 SYDVKM. Points from the study as a whole: The study identified a TCR beta motif of roughly eight highly homologous variants that appeared characteristic of ankylosing spondylitis blood.

Libraries of TCR beta came from quantitative 5'-RACE with molecular barcodes. TCRdb processed the 5' RACE reads anew with MiXCR; each CDR3 protein has one entry. The data hold under 850,000 distinct CDR3 sequences, with under 20% observed a single time. This sequence joins TRBV28 and TRBJ2-1, with D possibly TRBD2 on 6 matching bases. Source material: blood, either unsorted or a sorted T cell fraction (not recorded which). The clonotype comes from a male donor with ankylosing spondylitis. For the CDR3, the DNA is TGTGCCAGCACCCCCCCCGGGCGGGACGAGGCGTTCTTC. It specifies CASTPPGRDEAFF.